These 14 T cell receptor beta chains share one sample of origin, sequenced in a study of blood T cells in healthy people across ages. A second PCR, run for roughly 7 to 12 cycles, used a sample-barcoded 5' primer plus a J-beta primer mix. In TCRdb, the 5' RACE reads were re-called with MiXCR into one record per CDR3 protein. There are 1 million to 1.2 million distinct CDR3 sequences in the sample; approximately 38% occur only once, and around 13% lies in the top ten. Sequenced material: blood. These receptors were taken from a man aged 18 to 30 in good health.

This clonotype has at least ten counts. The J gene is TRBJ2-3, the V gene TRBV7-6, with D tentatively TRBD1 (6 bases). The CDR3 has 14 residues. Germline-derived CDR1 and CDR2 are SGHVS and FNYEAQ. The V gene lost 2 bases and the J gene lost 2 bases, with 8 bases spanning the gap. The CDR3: CASSLRQATDTQYF. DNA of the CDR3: TGTGCCAGCAGCTTAAGACAGGCCACAGATACGCAGTATTTT.

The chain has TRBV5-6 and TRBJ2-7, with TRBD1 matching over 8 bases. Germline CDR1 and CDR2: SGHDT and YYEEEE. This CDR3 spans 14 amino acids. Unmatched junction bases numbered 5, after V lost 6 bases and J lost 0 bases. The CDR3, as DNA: TGTGCCAGCACCCGGACAGGGAGCTCCTACGAGCAGTACTTC. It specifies CASTRTGSSYEQYF.

CDR3 protein: CASSYLGQGSNEQFF. The CDR3 coding sequence is TGTGCCAGCAGTTACCTCGGCCAGGGAAGTAATGAGCAGTTCTTC. The chain recombines TRBV6-2 or TRBV6-3 with TRBJ2-1; TRBD1 might be the D (5 bases). This CDR3 spans 15 amino acids. V gave up 2 bases and J gave up 7 bases, with 15 bases separating them. Germline V gives CDR1 MNHEY, CDR2 SVGEGT.

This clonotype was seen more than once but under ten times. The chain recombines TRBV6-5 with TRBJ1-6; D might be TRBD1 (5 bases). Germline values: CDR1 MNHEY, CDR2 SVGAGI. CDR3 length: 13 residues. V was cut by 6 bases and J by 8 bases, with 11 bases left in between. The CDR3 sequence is CASRIPGDSPLHF. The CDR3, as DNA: TGTGCCAGCAGAATCCCGGGGGATTCACCCCTCCACTTT.

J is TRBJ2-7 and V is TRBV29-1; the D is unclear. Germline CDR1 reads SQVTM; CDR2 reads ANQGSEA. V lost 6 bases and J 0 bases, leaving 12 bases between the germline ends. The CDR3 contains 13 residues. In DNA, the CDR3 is TGCAGCGTGGAACTACCTAGCTCCTACGAGCAGTACTTC. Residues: CSVELPSSYEQYF.

CDR3 protein: CASSLAVGGGQETQYF. DNA for the CDR3: TGTGCCAGCAGCTTAGCTGTCGGGGGTGGGCAAGAGACCCAGTACTTC. This chain joins TRBV7-9 and TRBJ2-5, with a possible D match to TRBD2 (6 bases). The CDR3 runs 16 residues. Trimming removed 0 bases at V and 2 bases at J, with 13 bases between. Germline values: CDR1 SEHNR, CDR2 FQNEAQ (reference sequence).

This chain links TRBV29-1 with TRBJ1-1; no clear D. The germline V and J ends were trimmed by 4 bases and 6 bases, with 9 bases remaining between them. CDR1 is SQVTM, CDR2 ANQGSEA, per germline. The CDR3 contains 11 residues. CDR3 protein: CSVVPIAEAFF. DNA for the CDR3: TGCAGCGTTGTACCCATTGCTGAAGCTTTCTTT.

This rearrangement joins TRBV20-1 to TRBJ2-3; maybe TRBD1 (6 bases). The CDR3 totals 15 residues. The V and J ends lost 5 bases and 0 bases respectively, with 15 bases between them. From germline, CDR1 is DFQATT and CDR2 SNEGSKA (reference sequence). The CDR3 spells CSAEDGGSSTDTQYF. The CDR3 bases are TGCAGTGCTGAGGATGGGGGCTCTAGCACAGATACGCAGTATTTT.

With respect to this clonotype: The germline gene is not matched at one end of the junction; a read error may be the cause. CDR3 sequence: CVSSLDSGRYF. The CDR3 nucleotides are TGTGTCAGCAGCCTAGACAGCGGTCGGTACTTC. The chain couples TRBV2 to TRBJ2-5; either TRBD1 or TRBD2 may fit D (5 bases each). CDR1 and CDR2 (germline): SNHLY, FYNNEI. The CDR3 runs to 11 residues.

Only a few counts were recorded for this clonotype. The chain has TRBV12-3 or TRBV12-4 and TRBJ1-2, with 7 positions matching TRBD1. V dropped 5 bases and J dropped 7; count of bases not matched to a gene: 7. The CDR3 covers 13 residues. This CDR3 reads CASSHTGASGYTF. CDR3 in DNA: TGTGCCAGCAGTCACACAGGGGCCTCTGGCTACACCTTC.

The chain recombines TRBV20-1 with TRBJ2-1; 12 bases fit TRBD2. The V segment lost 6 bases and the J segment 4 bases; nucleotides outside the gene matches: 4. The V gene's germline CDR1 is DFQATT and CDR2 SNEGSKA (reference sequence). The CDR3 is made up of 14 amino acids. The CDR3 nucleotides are TGCAGTGCCTCGACTAGCGGGGGTTACAATGAGCAGTTCTTC. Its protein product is CSASTSGGYNEQFF.

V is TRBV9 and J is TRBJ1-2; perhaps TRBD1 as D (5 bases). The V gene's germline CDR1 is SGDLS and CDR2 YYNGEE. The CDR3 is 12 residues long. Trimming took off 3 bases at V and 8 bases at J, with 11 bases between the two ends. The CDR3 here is CASSAGQRGYTF. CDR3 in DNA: TGTGCCAGCAGCGCGGGGCAGCGGGGCTACACCTTC. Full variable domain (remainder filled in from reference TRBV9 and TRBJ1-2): DSGVTQTPKHLITATGQRVTLRCSPRSGDLSVYWYQQSLDQGLQFLIQYYNGEERAKGNILERFSAQQFPDLHSELNLSSLELGDSALYFCASSAGQRGYTFGSGTRLTVV.

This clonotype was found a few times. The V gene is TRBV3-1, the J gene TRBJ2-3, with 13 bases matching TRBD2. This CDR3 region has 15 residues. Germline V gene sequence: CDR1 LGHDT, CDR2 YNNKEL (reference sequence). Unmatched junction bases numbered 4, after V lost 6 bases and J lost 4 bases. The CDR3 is CASRRTSGGADTQYF. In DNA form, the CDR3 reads TGTGCCAGCAGGCGTACTAGCGGGGGGGCAGATACGCAGTATTTT.

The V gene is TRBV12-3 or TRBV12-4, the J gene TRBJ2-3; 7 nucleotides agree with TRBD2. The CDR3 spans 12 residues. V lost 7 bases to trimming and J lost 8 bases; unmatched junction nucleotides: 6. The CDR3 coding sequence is TGTGCCAGCACCCTGGGACTACCTACGCAGTATTTT. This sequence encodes CASTLGLPTQYF.